The rows below give T cell receptor beta chains drawn from one sample of a study of beta chain features in type 1 diabetes. Sequenced by immunoSEQ multiplex PCR; TCRdb stores in-frame clones only, minus some. This sample has 100,000 to 150,000 clones, with 9% found just once. The source material was central memory CD4+ T cells from blood. The receptors stem from a man aged 30 to 45 with type 1 diabetes. Each CDR3 is given with its conserved first and last residue. Each record gives: J gene, V gene, CDR3 protein.

TRBJ2-2,TRBV2,CASRTVQGATGELFF
TRBJ1-2,TRBV23-1,CASSQRGRGYTF
TRBJ2-3,TRBV19,CASSGGTGEDTQYF
TRBJ2-3,TRBV7-2,CASSPGLAGAAGTQYF
TRBJ2-7,TRBV18,CASSFTYRGRGESYEQYF
TRBJ2-6,TRBV19,CASSIRTGQGLPGANVLTF
TRBJ2-7,TRBV6-1,CATSTGTFSYEQYF
TRBJ1-1,TRBV14,CASSREGGRTEAFF
TRBJ2-1,TRBV4-1,CASSQALAGGNRQFF
TRBJ2-1,TRBV6-5,CASTQRGRGHEQFF
TRBJ1-1,TRBV6-1,CASSEAGQGGARAEAFF
TRBJ2-5,TRBV5-6,CASTPLGDGQETQYF
TRBJ1-6,TRBV7-2,CASTTLAAGSPLHF
TRBJ1-1,TRBV12-2,CASRLGRRFTEAFF
TRBJ1-5,TRBV7-9,CASSLTENQPQHF
TRBJ1-2,TRBV29-1,CSESYAGDGYTF
TRBJ1-5,TRBV2,CASSGDRIQPQHF
TRBJ2-5,TRBV4-2,CASSASGQETQYF
TRBJ2-3,TRBV5-4,CASSTVLSGNTDTQYF
TRBJ2-5,TRBV4-2,CASSQSTGTQETQYF
TRBJ2-5,TRBV2,CASSEALGTGGQTQYF
TRBJ1-2,TRBV4-3,CASSQTTGSRDGYTF
TRBJ2-7,TRBV6-5,CASSLVGRGYEQYF
TRBJ1-6,TRBV11-2,CASSSTENSPLHF
TRBJ2-5,TRBV10-3,CAISGSGGYQETQYF
TRBJ2-1,TRBV7-9,CASSFQQGQGEQFF
TRBJ1-1,TRBV9,CASSPQGQGSEAFF
TRBJ2-2,TRBV4-1,CASSQFSPGQGADTGELFF
TRBJ2-7,TRBV27,CASSSAGQGRYEQYF
TRBJ1-2,TRBV5-1,CASRTGGPGEYGYTF
TRBJ2-1,TRBV4-1,CASSQQLARSSYNEQFF
TRBJ1-2,TRBV28,CASSLSPGRNYGYTF
TRBJ2-3,TRBV2,CASKVSGVITDTQYF
TRBJ1-2,TRBV2,CASSGGSDYGYTF
TRBJ2-7,TRBV5-1,CASSLEGRGGYEQYF
TRBJ2-3,TRBV7-2,CASSLVPGTDTQYF
TRBJ1-5,TRBV6-5,CASALEGAQPQHF
TRBJ2-5,TRBV30,CAWRAFQETQYF